The T cell receptor beta chain described here comes from a study of cytomegalovirus exposure and HLA in healthy donors. Points from the study as a whole: The study flagged approximately 180 TCR beta chains as cytomegalovirus-associated. CMV serostatus was the sole immune exposure data available. Within the data, a cluster of highly shared sequence variants was likely a sequencing artifact. Later on, analysis showed that most CMV-associated TCR beta chains appeared to be HLA-restricted.

From germline, CDR1 is DFQATT and CDR2 SNEGSKA (reference sequence). The CDR3 spans 11 residues. Trimming cost V 6 bases and J 11 bases, with 16 bases left between them. A multiplex PCR was run with 60 Vbeta primers and 13 Jbeta primers. This table comes from immunoSEQ multiplex PCR, and its TCRdb copy is limited to in-frame clones, with some not included. Of approximately 91,000 clones in the sample, 60% to 80% are singletons; the top ten hold over 0.95%. This clone was found once. Its specificity is not known. This receptor was taken from a female donor in good health and CMV-seronegative. The sequenced sample consisted of PBMCs. V usage is TRBV20-1 and J usage is TRBJ1-2, with unresolved D. CDR3: CSAIQLPLYTF. The CDR3 region has the DNA TGCAGTGCGATACAGCTCCCCCTGTACACCTTC.